This T cell receptor beta chain was captured in a study of monozygotic twins with cystic fibrosis. General study findings and limits: Monozygotic CF twins shared more identical nucleotide clonotypes than unrelated patients.

This clone came up a few times. Its antigen is as yet unknown. Measured with immunoSEQ multiplex PCR; TCRdb has only the in-frame clones, and not every one. This table has around 30,000 clones, around four fifths appearing once. The sequencing sample was made of blood. This sequence originates from a girl aged 2 to 10 with cystic fibrosis.

CDR3 bases: TGTGCCAGCAGCCCATGGACAGGGTCTGTCGAAAAACTGTTTTTT. This gives the protein CASSPWTGSVEKLFF. The chain is built from TRBV5-5 and TRBJ1-4, with 8 bases identical to TRBD1. The CDR3 sequence is 15 residues long. Germline CDR1 and CDR2: SGHKS and YYEKEE (reference sequence). With V trimmed by 4 bases and J by 8 bases, 10 bases remained unmatched. The variable domain in full, with the rest retrieved from reference TRBV5-5 and TRBJ1-4, is DAGVTQSPTHLIKTRGQQVTLRCSPISGHKSVSWYQQVLGQGPQFIFQYYEKEERGRGNFPDRFSARQFPNYSSELNVNALLLGDSALYLCASSPWTGSVEKLFFGSGTQLSVL.